The rows below give T cell receptor beta chains drawn from one sample of a study of blood T cell repertoires in COVID-19. Sequencing was performed with immunoSEQ multiplex PCR; in TCRdb, only in-frame clones are kept and a portion is missing. This sample has about 160,000 clones, with under 85% found just once. The sample comprised peripheral blood. These receptors all stem from a man older than 75 with COVID-19, enrolled during active disease. Both conserved end residues are part of each CDR3.

J,V,CDR3
TRBJ2-7,TRBV5-1,CASSIRDSFTYEQYF
TRBJ1-2,TRBV7-3,CASSSGQDNYGYTF
TRBJ2-3,TRBV6-5,CASRPGGANTQYF
TRBJ2-7,TRBV7-9,CASSREGGALSYEQYF
TRBJ2-3,TRBV7-2,CASSLVGQVTDTQYF
TRBJ2-7,TRBV29-1,CSVEEADNSYEQYF
TRBJ2-5,TRBV19,CASSSTDQETQYF
TRBJ1-5,TRBV4-3,CASSRGTGSNQPQHF
TRBJ2-2,TRBV12-3/TRBV12-4,CASRGQSPGELFF
TRBJ1-6,TRBV6-2/TRBV6-3,CASSPGEGDRQNLRSYNSPLHF
TRBJ1-5,TRBV5-8,CASSRTGGVRSQPQHF
TRBJ2-5,TRBV6-5,CASSPGGFQETQYF
TRBJ1-1,TRBV2,CASSARITGSMNTEAFF
TRBJ2-1,TRBV6-4,CASSDRAQGGGPNEQFF
TRBJ2-1,TRBV20-1,CSASSGGPTFFYNEQFF
TRBJ1-6,TRBV18,CASSPTTGGADSPLHF